The 21 T cell receptor beta chains listed next were all sequenced from one sample in a study of CD8+ T cells in alopecia areata. Stated treatment: oral pan-JAK inhibitor, 5-10 mg twice daily. RNA was extracted and reverse transcribed into cDNA as the sequencing template. Produced via immunoSEQ multiplex PCR; TCRdb's table is partial and in-frame only. The sample shows around 120,000 clones, around 56% of them seen only once. The specimen was CD4+ T cells sorted from blood, collected at week 4, from a patient treated with tofacitinib. Receptors originate from a human donor with alopecia areata.

This clone was detected only a few times. Compared with germline, one end of the junction differs, possibly owing to a read error. The gene calls are TRBV6-5 and TRBJ2-7; 14 nucleotides line up with TRBD2. CDR1 and CDR2 from the germline V gene are MNHEY and SVGAGI. This CDR3 has 14 residues. The CDR3 loop is CASTQGLAGAFLDF. The DNA of the CDR3 is TGTGCCAGCACGCAGGGACTAGCGGGGGCCTTCCTTGACTTC.

The CDR3 is CASGLEGYTEAFF. DNA of the CDR3: TGTGCTAGTGGTTTGGAGGGTTACACTGAAGCTTTCTTT. The rearrangement uses TRBV12-5 and TRBJ1-1; D is uncertain. Between the trimmed V and J ends, which lost 1 base and 3 bases, there was a span of 6 bases. From germline, CDR1 is LGHNT and CDR2 FRNRAP. The CDR3 spans 13 residues.

This clone was recorded a few times. This chain uses TRBV4-1 with TRBJ2-1; D is unclear. The CDR3 loop spans 15 amino acids. The ends were cut back, 3 bases at V and 7 bases at J, with 16 bases in the middle. Germline V lookup: CDR1 MGHRA, CDR2 YSYEKL. CDR3 bases: TGCGCCAGCAGCCATCTTACTGGGGATCGGAATGAGCAGTTCTTC. As protein: CASSHLTGDRNEQFF.

This sequence joins TRBV5-1 and TRBJ2-7, with D possibly TRBD2 on 6 matching bases. The germline CDR1 and CDR2 sequences are SGHRS and YFSETQ. The ends were cut back, 2 bases at V and 3 bases at J, with 12 bases in the middle. The CDR3 has 14 residues. The CDR3 sequence: CASSFSGGIYEQYF. CDR3 nucleotide sequence: TGCGCCAGCAGCTTTAGCGGTGGGATCTACGAGCAGTACTTC.

The chain uses TRBV27 and TRBJ1-1; no clear D gene. V shed 4 bases and J shed 5 bases, with 17 bases lying between them. CDR1 and CDR2 (germline): MNHEY, SMNVEV (reference sequence). The CDR3 loop spans 15 amino acids. The DNA of the CDR3 is TGTGCCAGCAGTTCCCGTGAGGGAGGGCTGACTGAAGCTTTCTTT. This sequence encodes CASSSREGGLTEAFF.

CDR3 residues: CAWSRDTGELFF. The CDR3, as DNA: TGTGCCTGGAGCAGGGACACCGGGGAGCTGTTTTTT. The chain combines TRBV30 with TRBJ2-2, with D perhaps TRBD1 (5 bases). The germline gives CDR1 GTSNPN, CDR2 SVGIG (reference sequence). This CDR3 contains 12 residues. The V end lost 3 bases, the J end lost 3 bases, and 5 bases lay between the germline ends.

The chain joins TRBV6-1 to TRBJ2-7, with D perhaps matching TRBD1 (6 bases). Germline CDR1 MNHNS, CDR2 SASEGT. The V gene lost 8 bases and the J gene lost 2 bases, with 13 bases spanning the gap. This CDR3 has 13 residues. The CDR3 spells CASCLAGAYEQYF. The CDR3 DNA follows: TGTGCCAGCTGCCTTGCAGGGGCCTACGAGCAGTACTTC.

The CDR3 bases are TGTGCCAGCAGCCCCGGGACACAGGGTTGGAGGGCCAAAAACATTCAGTACTTC. Protein sequence: CASSPGTQGWRAKNIQYF. The V call is TRBV7-8, the J call TRBJ2-4, with D tentatively TRBD1 (6 bases). The germline CDR1 and CDR2 sequences are SGHVS and FQNEAQ. The CDR3 length is 18 residues. V dropped 5 bases and J dropped 1 base, with 21 bases sitting between them.

The chain employs TRBV5-1 and TRBJ1-1, with D possibly matching TRBD1 (6 bases). V dropped 9 bases and J dropped 4 bases, with 22 bases sitting between them. The CDR3 runs 15 residues. The germline V gene encodes CDR1 SGHRS and CDR2 YFSETQ. The CDR3 sequence is CATTQGLTGSTEAFF. The CDR3 DNA reads TGCGCCACCACACAGGGTTTGACGGGTTCCACTGAAGCTTTCTTT. Supplemented by reference TRBV5-1 and TRBJ1-1, the full variable domain reads KAGVTQTPRYLIKTRGQQVTLSCSPISGHRSVSWYQQTPGQGLQFLFEYFSETQRNKGNFPGRFSGRQFSNSRSEMNVSTLELGDSALYLCATTQGLTGSTEAFFGQGTRLTVV.

This clone was observed a handful of times. The chain uses TRBV6-1 and TRBJ1-5; D gene uncertain. This CDR3 is built from 14 residues. Per the germline V gene, CDR1 is MNHNS and CDR2 is SASEGT. V dropped 8 bases and J dropped 2 bases, with 13 bases sitting between them. CDR3 nucleotides: TGTGCCAGCGGTCCGAATTTCGGCAATCAGCCCCAGCATTTT. Translating it yields CASGPNFGNQPQHF.

CDR3 in DNA: TGTGCCAGTAGGGACAACTATGGCTACACCTTC. It encodes CASRDNYGYTF. The genes are TRBV19 and TRBJ1-2, with unresolved D. Germline CDR1 is LNHDA and CDR2 is SQIVND (reference sequence). Trimming stripped 6 bases from V and 2 bases from J, with 4 bases between. This CDR3 is 11 amino acids long.

Of note for this clone: Other DNA sequences in the same sample also yield this CDR3. The chain has TRBV5-1 and TRBJ2-1, with TRBD2 matching 13 bases. This CDR3 region has 15 residues. Looked up from germline, CDR1 is SGHRS and CDR2 is YFSETQ. J gave up 6 bases and V 0 bases, and 0 bases lay outside the gene matches. In DNA, the CDR3 is TGCGCCAGCAGCTTGGGGACTAGCGGGAGCAATGAGCAGTTCTTC. Its translation: CASSLGTSGSNEQFF.

This clone came up a few times. V usage is TRBV30 and J usage is TRBJ2-5; 7 nucleotides match TRBD2. Germline values: CDR1 GTSNPN, CDR2 SVGIG (reference sequence). The trim removed 4 bases at V and 5 bases at J, leaving 10 bases unmatched. The CDR3 sequence is 14 residues long. The chain's CDR3 is CAWTGGGPKETQYF. The CDR3 DNA reads as TGTGCCTGGACTGGGGGAGGGCCGAAGGAGACCCAGTACTTC.

The V gene is TRBV2, the J gene TRBJ1-2; D is uncertain. Germline V gene data show CDR1 as SNHLY and CDR2 as FYNNEI. Trimming stripped 3 bases from V and 2 bases from J, with 4 bases between. The CDR3 consists of 12 residues. The CDR3 sequence is CASSDSNYGYTF. The CDR3 DNA reads as TGTGCCAGCAGTGACAGCAACTATGGCTACACCTTC.

The V and J genes are TRBV13 and TRBJ2-6, with D perhaps assigned TRBD1 or TRBD2 (5 bases each). Germline-derived CDR1 and CDR2 are PRHDT and FYEKMQ (reference sequence). The germline V and J ends were trimmed by 5 bases and 2 bases, with 16 bases remaining between them. CDR3 length: 17 residues. The CDR3 bases are TGTGCCAGCAGCCCTGGGACGAGGGCAGCTGGGGCCAACGTCCTGACTTTC. Its translation: CASSPGTRAAGANVLTF.

The J gene is TRBJ2-5, the V gene TRBV7-9; possibly TRBD1 for D (6 bases). The germline CDR1 and CDR2 sequences are SEHNR and FQNEAQ (reference sequence). The length of the CDR3 is 13 residues. V was cut by 4 bases and J by 5 bases, with 11 bases left in between. CDR3 nucleotides: TGTGCCAGCAGCTCGACAGGCGCGGAGACCCAGTACTTC. This sequence encodes CASSSTGAETQYF.

The V call is TRBV2, the J call TRBJ2-5; 7 nucleotides align to TRBD2. Germline CDR1 and CDR2: SNHLY and FYNNEI. With V trimmed by 9 bases and J by 3 bases, 7 bases remained unmatched. This CDR3 contains 13 residues. The CDR3 nucleotides read TGTGCCAGGACTAGGCTAGCGGAAGAGACCCAGTACTTC. Translation: CARTRLAEETQYF.

This clone was observed a handful of times. The CDR3 is CSVEDPYGRPSTDTQYF. The DNA for the CDR3 is TGCAGCGTTGAAGATCCTTACGGACGGCCTAGCACAGATACGCAGTATTTT. V and J are TRBV29-1 and TRBJ2-3; the D is unclear. V was trimmed by 0 bases and J by 0 bases, leaving 16 bases between them. The CDR3 runs to 17 residues. Germline CDR1 and CDR2: SQVTM and ANQGSEA.

This clone occurred a few times. This chain links TRBV7-9 with TRBJ1-6; D ambiguous. V lost 5 bases and J 10 bases, leaving 12 bases between the germline ends. The germline CDR1 and CDR2 sequences are SEHNR and FQNEAQ (reference sequence). The CDR3 loop spans 13 amino acids. The CDR3 loop reads CASSPRLSSPLHF. In DNA form, the CDR3 reads TGTGCCAGCAGCCCACGGCTTTCCTCACCCCTCCACTTT. Full variable domain (missing parts from reference TRBV7-9 and TRBJ1-6): DTGVSQNPRHKITKRGQNVTFRCDPISEHNRLYWYRQTLGQGPEFLTYFQNEAQLEKSRLLSDRFSAERPKGSFSTLEIQRTEQGDSAMYLCASSPRLSSPLHFGNGTRLTVT.

The chain uses TRBV4-1 and TRBJ1-1; D might be TRBD1 (6 bases). Germline V gene lookup returns CDR1 MGHRA and CDR2 YSYEKL. Trimming stripped 5 bases from V and 2 bases from J, with 9 bases between. CDR3 length: 13 amino acids. CDR3 in amino acids: CASSKQGNTEAFF. The CDR3 bases are TGCGCCAGCAGCAAACAGGGCAACACTGAAGCTTTCTTT.

The CDR3 nucleotides are TGCAGCGACGGGACAGGGTTTCACACTGAAGCTTTCTTT. As protein: CSDGTGFHTEAFF. The chain has TRBV29-1 and TRBJ1-1; TRBD1 matches 9 bases. Germline CDR1 reads SQVTM; CDR2 reads ANQGSEA. The CDR3 runs to 13 residues. V shed 7 bases, J shed 3 bases, and the junction held 6 bases outside the gene matches.